Below are 17 T cell receptor beta chains sequenced from a single sample in a study of somatic mutations in cytotoxic T cells in rheumatoid arthritis. Only in-frame clones appear in the TCRdb table, and some are missing; sequencing was by immunoSEQ multiplex PCR. The table shows about 7,400 clones, with approximately 90% occurring only once. Sample: CD8+ T cells sorted from blood. The receptors derive from a woman between 65 and 79 years old with rheumatoid arthritis.

This clone was seen only once. The rearrangement links TRBV27 to TRBJ2-7; D perhaps matches TRBD2 (5 bases). CDR1 and CDR2 (germline): MNHEY, SMNVEV (reference sequence). This CDR3 has 13 residues. Trimming took off 5 bases at V and 0 bases at J, with 8 bases between the two ends. The DNA of the CDR3 is TGTGCCAGCAGTGCCGGGAACTCCTACGAGCAGTACTTC. Its translation: CASSAGNSYEQYF.

CDR3 amino acids: CASSIRGTQSTYEQYF. In nucleotides, the CDR3 is TGTGCCAGTAGTATTCGTGGGACACAGTCTACCTACGAGCAGTACTTC. This chain links TRBV19 with TRBJ2-7, with D maybe TRBD1 (6 bases). This CDR3 spans 16 amino acids. The V gene's germline CDR1 is LNHDA and CDR2 SQIVND (reference sequence). V was cut by 3 bases and J by 2 bases, with 17 bases left in between.

The V gene is TRBV13, the J gene TRBJ2-3, with TRBD1 identical over 8 bases. V shed 3 bases and J 0 bases; nucleotides not matched to a gene: 14. The CDR3 is 19 amino acids. Germline values: CDR1 PRHDT, CDR2 FYEKMQ (reference sequence). Here the CDR3 DNA reads TGTGCCAGCAGCTTGAAACCGGGACAGGCCCCAGGTAGCACAGATACGCAGTATTTT. It encodes CASSLKPGQAPGSTDTQYF.

V gene TRBV29-1 combines with J gene TRBJ1-2; D is possibly TRBD1 (5 bases). Germline CDR1 and CDR2: SQVTM and ANQGSEA. The length of the CDR3 is 11 residues. V dropped 4 bases and J dropped 4 bases, with 7 bases sitting between them. DNA for the CDR3: TGCAGCGTTGTAGGGGTCTATGGCTACACCTTC. This sequence encodes CSVVGVYGYTF.

The rearrangement joins TRBV19 to TRBJ1-1; D gene uncertain. Germline CDR1 is LNHDA and CDR2 is SQIVND (reference sequence). The V gene lost 8 bases and the J gene lost 6 bases, with 19 bases spanning the gap. This CDR3 spans 14 amino acids. CDR3 nucleotide sequence: TGTGCCAGTCAGCTGACTAAAGGGAAAGCTGAAGCTTTCTTT. This gives the protein CASQLTKGKAEAFF.

The chain recombines TRBV7-9 with TRBJ2-7; 12 bases agree with TRBD1. The CDR3 is made up of 16 amino acids. Germline assignment: CDR1 SEHNR and CDR2 FQNEAQ (reference sequence). J was trimmed by 4 bases and V by 5 bases; bases with no gene match: 9. The CDR3 loop reads CASSHHPGQGAYEQYF. DNA for the CDR3: TGTGCCAGCAGCCATCATCCGGGACAGGGGGCTTACGAGCAGTACTTC.

The chain employs TRBV19 and TRBJ1-1, with 7 bases aligning to TRBD1. The trim removed 1 base at V and 7 bases at J, leaving 0 bases unmatched. The germline CDR1 and CDR2 sequences are LNHDA and SQIVND (reference sequence). The CDR3 runs to 12 residues. CDR3 amino acids: CASSIGQGEAFF. The CDR3 DNA follows: TGTGCCAGTAGTATAGGACAGGGTGAAGCTTTCTTT.

The CDR3 loop is CASSLVHLGLTDTQYF. The CDR3 DNA follows: TGTGCCAGCAGCTTAGTTCACCTGGGCCTAACAGATACGCAGTATTTT. This rearrangement joins TRBV11-3 to TRBJ2-3; D not certain. From germline, CDR1 is SGHNT and CDR2 YENEEA. This CDR3 is built from 16 residues. Trimming took off 1 base at V and 3 bases at J, with 14 bases between the two ends.

The V gene is TRBV9, the J gene TRBJ1-1, with a weak D call TRBD1 (6 bases). The V end was cut by 3 bases, the J end by 0 bases, with 9 bases between. Per the germline V gene, CDR1 is SGDLS and CDR2 is YYNGEE. This CDR3 is 14 amino acids long. CDR3 amino acids: CASSGQGMNTEAFF. CDR3 nucleotide sequence: TGTGCCAGCAGCGGTCAGGGGATGAACACTGAAGCTTTCTTT.

The genes are TRBV7-6 and TRBJ1-5, with 7 nucleotides matching TRBD1. The CDR3 runs to 16 residues. Trimming at V came to 1 base and at J to 6 bases, leaving 9 bases not matched to a gene. Germline CDR1 reads SGHVS; CDR2 reads FNYEAQ. Here the CDR3 DNA reads TGTGCCAGCAGCTTAGGGGTCGGGGACAGTGCTCAGCCCCAGCATTTT. Amino acids: CASSLGVGDSAQPQHF.

The V gene is TRBV7-8, the J gene TRBJ2-7; D might be TRBD2 (5 bases). Germline V gene sequence: CDR1 SGHVS, CDR2 FQNEAQ. The V and J ends lost 4 bases and 0 bases respectively, with 7 bases between them. The CDR3 has 13 residues. This CDR3 is CASSSSGSYEQYF. CDR3 sequence (DNA): TGTGCCAGCAGCTCCAGCGGCTCCTACGAGCAGTACTTC. Full variable domain (outside the CDR3, taken from reference TRBV7-8 and TRBJ2-7): GAGVSQSPRYKVAKRGQDVALRCDPISGHVSLFWYQQALGQGPEFLTYFQNEAQLDKSGLPSDRFFAERPEGSVSTLKIQRTQQEDSAVYLCASSSSGSYEQYFGPGTRLTVT.

The rearrangement links TRBV7-9 to TRBJ2-7; D may be TRBD2 (6 bases). CDR3 size: 14 residues. Germline lookup yields CDR1 SEHNR and CDR2 FQNEAQ (reference sequence). V lost 8 bases to trimming and J lost 3 bases, with 17 bases between them. CDR3 sequence (DNA): TGTGCCAGCGGGCCGCCGGGAGTCGACTACGAGCAGTACTTC. Translated, it gives CASGPPGVDYEQYF.

This clone occurred once. The chain is built from TRBV9 and TRBJ2-1, with D maybe TRBD2 (5 bases). There are 15 residues in the CDR3. The V end was cut by 1 base, the J end by 6 bases, with 14 bases between. Germline V CDR1 and CDR2: SGDLS, YYNGEE. The CDR3: CASSVIGGYGNEQFF. The CDR3 DNA reads TGTGCCAGCAGCGTAATCGGCGGGTACGGCAATGAGCAGTTCTTC.

In its sample, this clone was seen once. The V and J genes are TRBV6-1 and TRBJ2-5; D is perhaps TRBD1 (5 bases). Germline CDR1 is MNHNS and CDR2 is SASEGT. Trimming cost V 3 bases and J 4 bases, with 12 bases left between them. CDR3 length equals 14 residues. The CDR3 DNA follows: TGTGCCAGCAGTGAGGCAGGGCTAGGAGAGACCCAGTACTTC. Protein: CASSEAGLGETQYF.

The chain uses TRBV7-2 and TRBJ2-5; 12 bases fit TRBD1. J was trimmed by 5 bases and V by 5 bases; bases with no gene match: 12. Per the germline V gene, CDR1 is SGHTA and CDR2 is FQGNSA. The CDR3 contains 17 residues. In DNA form, the CDR3 reads TGTGCCAGCAGCCCAACCCCCGGGGACAGGGGGCCGGAGACCCAGTACTTC. It encodes CASSPTPGDRGPETQYF.

This rearrangement joins TRBV4-1 to TRBJ2-5, with D possibly TRBD1 on 6 matching bases. The CDR3 extends over 15 amino acids. The V gene lost 1 base and the J gene lost 2 bases, with 11 bases spanning the gap. Germline CDR1 reads MGHRA; CDR2 reads YSYEKL. Here the CDR3 DNA reads TGCGCCAGCAGCCAAGGCTGGACAGATCAAGAGACCCAGTACTTC. Amino acids: CASSQGWTDQETQYF.

The V and J genes are TRBV7-9 and TRBJ2-7; D is undetermined. The CDR3 totals 11 residues. The germline gives CDR1 SEHNR, CDR2 FQNEAQ (reference sequence). The V gene lost 6 bases and the J gene lost 2 bases, with 5 bases spanning the gap. The CDR3 sequence is CASSYTYEQYF. DNA of the CDR3: TGTGCCAGCAGTTATACCTACGAGCAGTACTTC.